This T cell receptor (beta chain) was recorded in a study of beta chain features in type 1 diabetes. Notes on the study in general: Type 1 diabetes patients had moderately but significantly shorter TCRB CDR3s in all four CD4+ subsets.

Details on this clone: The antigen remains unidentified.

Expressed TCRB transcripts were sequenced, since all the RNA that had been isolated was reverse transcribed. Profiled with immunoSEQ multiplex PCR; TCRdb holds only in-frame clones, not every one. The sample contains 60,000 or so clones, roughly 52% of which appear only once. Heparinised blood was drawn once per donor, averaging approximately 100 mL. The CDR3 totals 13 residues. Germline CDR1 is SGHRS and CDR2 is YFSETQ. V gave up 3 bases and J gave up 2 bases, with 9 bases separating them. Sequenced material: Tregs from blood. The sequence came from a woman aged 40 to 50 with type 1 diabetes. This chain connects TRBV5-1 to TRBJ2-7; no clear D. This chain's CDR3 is CASSSLEAYEQYF. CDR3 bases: TGCGCCAGCAGCTCCCTTGAGGCCTACGAGCAGTACTTC.